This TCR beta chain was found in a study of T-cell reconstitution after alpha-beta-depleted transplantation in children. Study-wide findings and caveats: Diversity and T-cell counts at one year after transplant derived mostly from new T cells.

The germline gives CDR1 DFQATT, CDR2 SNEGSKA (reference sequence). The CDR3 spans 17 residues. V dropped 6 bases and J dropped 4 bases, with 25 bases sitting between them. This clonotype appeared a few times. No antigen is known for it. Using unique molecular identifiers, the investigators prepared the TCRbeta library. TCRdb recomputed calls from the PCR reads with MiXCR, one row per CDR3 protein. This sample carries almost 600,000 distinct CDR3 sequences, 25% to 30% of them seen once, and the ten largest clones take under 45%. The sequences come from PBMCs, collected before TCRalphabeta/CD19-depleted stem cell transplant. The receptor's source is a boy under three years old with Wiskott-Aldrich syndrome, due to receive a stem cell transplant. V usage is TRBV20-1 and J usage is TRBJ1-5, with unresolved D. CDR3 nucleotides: TGCAGTGCCAAAGAATTTGTGGGGAAAATTACGAATCAGCCCCAGCATTTT. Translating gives CSAKEFVGKITNQPQHF.